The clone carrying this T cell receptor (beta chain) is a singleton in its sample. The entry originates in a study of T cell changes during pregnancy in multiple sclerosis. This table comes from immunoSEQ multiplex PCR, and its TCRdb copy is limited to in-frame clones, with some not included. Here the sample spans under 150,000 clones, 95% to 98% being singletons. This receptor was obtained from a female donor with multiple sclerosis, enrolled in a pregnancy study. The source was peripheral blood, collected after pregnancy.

This chain's CDR3 is CASSIPSTDTQYF. CDR3 DNA: TGTGCCAGTAGTATTCCTAGCACAGATACGCAGTATTTT. The V call is TRBV19, the J call TRBJ2-3; D gene unclear. The CDR3 runs 13 residues. The V end lost 3 bases, the J end lost 0 bases, and 4 bases lay between the germline ends. CDR1 LNHDA and CDR2 SQIVND come from the germline V gene (reference sequence).